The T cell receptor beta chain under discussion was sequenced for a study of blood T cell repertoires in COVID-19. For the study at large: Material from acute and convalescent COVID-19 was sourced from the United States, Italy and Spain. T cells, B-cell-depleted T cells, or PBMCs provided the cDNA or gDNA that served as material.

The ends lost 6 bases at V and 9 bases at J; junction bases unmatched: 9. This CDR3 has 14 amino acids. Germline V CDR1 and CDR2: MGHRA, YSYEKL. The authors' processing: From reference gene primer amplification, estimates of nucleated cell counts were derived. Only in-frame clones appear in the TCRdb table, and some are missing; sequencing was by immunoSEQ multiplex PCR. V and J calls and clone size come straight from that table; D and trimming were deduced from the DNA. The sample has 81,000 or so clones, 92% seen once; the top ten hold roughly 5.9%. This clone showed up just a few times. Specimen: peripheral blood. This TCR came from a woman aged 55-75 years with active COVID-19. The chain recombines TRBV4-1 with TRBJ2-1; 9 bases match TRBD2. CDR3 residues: CASRGASGTREQFF. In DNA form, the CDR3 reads TGCGCCAGCAGAGGGGCTAGCGGGACCCGTGAGCAGTTCTTC.